This T cell receptor (beta chain) was captured by sequencing in a study of blood T cell repertoires in COVID-19. Study background: The United States, Italy and Spain were the sources of the acute and convalescent COVID-19 samples. From T cells, B-cell-depleted T cells, or PBMCs came the material, which was cDNA or gDNA.

Authors' analysis steps: How many nucleated cells were present was estimated from reference gene primer amplification. TCRdb's table, derived via immunoSEQ multiplex PCR, lists solely in-frame clones and lacks some. That table is the source of V, J and clone size, and D and trimming were worked out from the DNA. The table records about 230,000 clones, approximately 82% of them present only once. The CDR3 is 14 amino acids. The germline V gene has CDR1 SGHNT and CDR2 YYREEE (reference sequence). V dropped 3 bases and J dropped 4 bases, with 10 bases sitting between them. The source is a woman between 70 and 85 years old with active or convalescent COVID-19. The sample comprised peripheral blood. V is TRBV5-4 and J is TRBJ2-2; the D gene is possibly TRBD2 (6 bases). This chain's CDR3 is CASSWAGFTGELFF. CDR3 sequence (DNA): TGTGCCAGCAGCTGGGCGGGATTCACCGGGGAGCTGTTTTTT.